Included here is one TCR beta chain sequence, with context. No antigen is known for it. The data derive from a study of a mutant IDH1 vaccine in newly diagnosed glioma. Time point given: week 11, during vaccination. In the vaccine, a single dose held 300 ug of the mutant IDH1 20-mer peptide, along with topical imiquimod. V gave up 1 base and J gave up 5 bases, with 14 bases separating them. This CDR3 has 16 residues. From germline, CDR1 is SGHDN and CDR2 FVKESK. Study-wide points: The study observed vaccine-induced immune responses in 85% to 95% of patients.

The protocol was immunoSEQ multiplex PCR, while the TCRdb copy is restricted to in-frame clones and leaves out a portion. The sample includes 110,000 or so clones, about 90% of them seen just once. Sequencing was performed on PBMCs, taken from a glioma patient whose treatment included an IDH1 peptide vaccine. This TCR was sampled from a woman aged 45 to 65 with glioma. The chain combines TRBV14 with TRBJ2-2, with D hard to call. The CDR3: CASSQGNRRITGELFF. CDR3 DNA sequence: TGTGCCAGCAGCCAAGGCAACCGACGAATAACCGGGGAGCTGTTTTTT.